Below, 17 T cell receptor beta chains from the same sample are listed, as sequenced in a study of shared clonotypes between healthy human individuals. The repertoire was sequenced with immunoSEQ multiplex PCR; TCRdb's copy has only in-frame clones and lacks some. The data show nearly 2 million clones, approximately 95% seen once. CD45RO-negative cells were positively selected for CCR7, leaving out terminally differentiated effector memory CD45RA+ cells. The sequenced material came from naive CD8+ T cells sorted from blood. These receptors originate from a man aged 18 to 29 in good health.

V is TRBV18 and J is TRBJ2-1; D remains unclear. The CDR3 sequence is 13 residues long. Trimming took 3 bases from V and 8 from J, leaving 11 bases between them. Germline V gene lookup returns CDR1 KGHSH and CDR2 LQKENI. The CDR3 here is CASSPGAAYEQFF. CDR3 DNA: TGTGCCAGCTCACCTGGCGCGGCCTATGAGCAGTTCTTC.

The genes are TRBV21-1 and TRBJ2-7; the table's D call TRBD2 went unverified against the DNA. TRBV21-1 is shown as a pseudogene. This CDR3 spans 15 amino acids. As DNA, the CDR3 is TGTGCCAGCAGCAAAGGTCTGCGGGAGGTCCACGAGCAGTACTTC. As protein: CASSKGLREVHEQYF.

This chain's CDR3 is CASSGNSRDIQYF. The CDR3 DNA sequence: TGTGCCAGCAGCGGAAACAGCAGGGACATTCAGTACTTC. This rearrangement joins TRBV11-3 to TRBJ2-4; D perhaps matches TRBD1 (5 bases). Germline V CDR1 and CDR2: SGHNT, YENEEA. The CDR3 sequence is 13 residues long. With 5 bases removed from V and 8 bases from J, the gap between germline ends came to 13 bases.

CDR3 sequence: CASSLGLAGVSKNEQFF. CDR3 in DNA: TGTGCCAGCAGCTTAGGGCTAGCGGGAGTTTCGAAAAATGAGCAGTTCTTC. V is TRBV11-3 and J is TRBJ2-1, with 10 bases that match TRBD2. Germline CDR1 is SGHNT and CDR2 is YENEEA. The CDR3 loop spans 17 amino acids. The V gene end was trimmed by 1 base and the J gene end by 7 bases; junction bases not matched to a gene: 10.

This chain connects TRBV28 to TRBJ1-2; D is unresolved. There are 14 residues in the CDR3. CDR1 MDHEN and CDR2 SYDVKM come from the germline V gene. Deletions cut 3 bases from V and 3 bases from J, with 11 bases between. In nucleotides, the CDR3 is TGTGCCAGCAGTTTGACCGGGTGGGACTATGGCTACACCTTC. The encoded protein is CASSLTGWDYGYTF.

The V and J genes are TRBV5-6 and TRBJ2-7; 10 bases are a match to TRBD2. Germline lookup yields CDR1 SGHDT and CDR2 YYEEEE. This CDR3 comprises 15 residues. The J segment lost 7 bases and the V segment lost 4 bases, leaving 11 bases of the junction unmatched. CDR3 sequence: CASSLSLAGPLEQYF. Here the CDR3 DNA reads TGTGCCAGCAGCCTCTCACTAGCGGGGCCCTTGGAGCAGTACTTC.

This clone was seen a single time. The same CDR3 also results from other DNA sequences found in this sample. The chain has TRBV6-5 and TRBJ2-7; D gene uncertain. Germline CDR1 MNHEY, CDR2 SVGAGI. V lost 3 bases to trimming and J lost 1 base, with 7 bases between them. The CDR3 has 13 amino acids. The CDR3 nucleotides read TGTGCCAGCAGTTATTCAGGTTCCTACGAGCAGTACTTC. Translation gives CASSYSGSYEQYF.

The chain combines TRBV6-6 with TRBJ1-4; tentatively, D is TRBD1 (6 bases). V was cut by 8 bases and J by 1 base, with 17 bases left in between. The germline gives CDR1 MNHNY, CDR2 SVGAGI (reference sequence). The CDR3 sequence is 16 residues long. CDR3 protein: CASWRGKRITNEKLFF. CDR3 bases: TGTGCCAGCTGGAGGGGGAAAAGGATAACTAATGAAAAACTGTTTTTT.

The CDR3 is CASSSGGGNEQFF. The CDR3 coding sequence is TGTGCCAGCAGTTCAGGGGGAGGGAATGAGCAGTTCTTC. The V gene is TRBV13, the J gene TRBJ2-1; D may be TRBD1 or TRBD2 (7 bases each). This CDR3 has 13 amino acids. The V and J ends lost 6 bases and 7 bases respectively, with 13 bases between them. Germline CDR1 and CDR2: PRHDT and FYEKMQ (reference sequence).

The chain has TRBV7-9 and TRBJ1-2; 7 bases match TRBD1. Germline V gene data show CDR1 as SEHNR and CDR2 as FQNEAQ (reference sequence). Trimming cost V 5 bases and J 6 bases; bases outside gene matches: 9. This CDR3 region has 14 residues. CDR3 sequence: CASSHSETGHGYTF. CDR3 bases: TGTGCCAGCAGCCACTCCGAGACAGGGCATGGCTACACCTTC.

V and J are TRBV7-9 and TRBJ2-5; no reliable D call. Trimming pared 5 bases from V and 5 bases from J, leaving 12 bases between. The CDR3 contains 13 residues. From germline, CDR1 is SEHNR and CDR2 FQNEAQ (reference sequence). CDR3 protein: CASSPWDLETQYF. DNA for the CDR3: TGTGCCAGCAGCCCCTGGGATTTGGAGACCCAGTACTTC.

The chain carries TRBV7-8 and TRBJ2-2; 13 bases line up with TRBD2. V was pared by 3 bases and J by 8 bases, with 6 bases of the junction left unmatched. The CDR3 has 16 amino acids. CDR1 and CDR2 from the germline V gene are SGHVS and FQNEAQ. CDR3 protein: CASSLGLAGKTGELFF. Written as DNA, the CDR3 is TGTGCCAGCAGCTTGGGACTAGCGGGAAAAACTGGGGAGCTGTTTTTT.

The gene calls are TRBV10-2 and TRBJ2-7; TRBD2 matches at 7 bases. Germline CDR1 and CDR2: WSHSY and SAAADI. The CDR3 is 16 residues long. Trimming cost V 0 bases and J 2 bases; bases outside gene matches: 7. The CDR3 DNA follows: TGCGCCAGCAGTGAGTCTCTAGAGGGAGGGACCTACGAGCAGTACTTC. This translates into CASSESLEGGTYEQYF.

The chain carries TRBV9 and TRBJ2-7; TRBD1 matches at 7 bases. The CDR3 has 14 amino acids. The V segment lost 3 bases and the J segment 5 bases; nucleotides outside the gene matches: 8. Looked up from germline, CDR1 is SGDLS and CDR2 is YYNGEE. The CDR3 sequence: CASSGTTGFNEQYF. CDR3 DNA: TGTGCCAGCAGCGGGACGACAGGGTTCAACGAGCAGTACTTC.

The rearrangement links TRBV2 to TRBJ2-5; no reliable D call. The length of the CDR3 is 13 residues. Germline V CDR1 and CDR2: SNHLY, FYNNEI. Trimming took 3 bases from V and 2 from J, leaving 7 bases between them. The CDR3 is CASSDPRQETQYF. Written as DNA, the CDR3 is TGTGCCAGCAGTGACCCCAGACAAGAGACCCAGTACTTC.

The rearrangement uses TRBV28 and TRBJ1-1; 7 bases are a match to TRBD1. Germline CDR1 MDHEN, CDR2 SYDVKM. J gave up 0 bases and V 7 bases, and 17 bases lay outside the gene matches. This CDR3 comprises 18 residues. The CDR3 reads CASNTLFVGGVLNTEAFF. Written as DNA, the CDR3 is TGTGCCAGCAACACGCTGTTCGTAGGGGGCGTATTGAACACTGAAGCTTTCTTT.

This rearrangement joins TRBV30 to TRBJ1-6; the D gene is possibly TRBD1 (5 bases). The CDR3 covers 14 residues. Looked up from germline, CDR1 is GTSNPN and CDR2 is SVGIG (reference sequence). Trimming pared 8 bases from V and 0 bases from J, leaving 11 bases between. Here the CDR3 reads CAGPGSSYNSPLHF. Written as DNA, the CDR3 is TGTGCCGGCCCAGGGAGCTCCTATAATTCACCCCTCCACTTT.